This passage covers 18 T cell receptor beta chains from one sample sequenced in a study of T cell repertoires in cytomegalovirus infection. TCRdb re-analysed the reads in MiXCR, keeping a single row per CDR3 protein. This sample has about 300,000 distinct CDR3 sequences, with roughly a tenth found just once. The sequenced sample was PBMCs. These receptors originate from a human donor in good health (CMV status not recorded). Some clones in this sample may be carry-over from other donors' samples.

CDR3 in DNA: TGTGCCAGGGAAGACAGGGGAAAAGCTTTCTTT. Its protein product is CAREDRGKAFF. This chain connects TRBV19 to TRBJ1-1; TRBD1 matches 8 bases. The length of the CDR3 is 11 residues. Per the germline V gene, CDR1 is LNHDA and CDR2 is SQIVND (reference sequence). V was clipped by 9 bases and J by 9 bases; unmatched bases: 6.

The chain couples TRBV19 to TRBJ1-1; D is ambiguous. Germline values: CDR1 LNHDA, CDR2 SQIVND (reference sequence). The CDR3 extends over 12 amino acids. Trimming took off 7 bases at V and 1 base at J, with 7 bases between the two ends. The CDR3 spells CASISGNTEAFF. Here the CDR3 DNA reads TGTGCCAGTATTTCAGGGAACACTGAAGCTTTCTTT.

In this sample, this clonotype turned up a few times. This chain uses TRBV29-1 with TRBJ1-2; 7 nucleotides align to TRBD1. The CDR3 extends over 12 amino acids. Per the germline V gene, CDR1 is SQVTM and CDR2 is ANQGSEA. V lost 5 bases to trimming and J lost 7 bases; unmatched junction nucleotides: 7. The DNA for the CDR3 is TGCAGCGTTTCCGACAGGGCGGCTGGCTACACCTTC. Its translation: CSVSDRAAGYTF.

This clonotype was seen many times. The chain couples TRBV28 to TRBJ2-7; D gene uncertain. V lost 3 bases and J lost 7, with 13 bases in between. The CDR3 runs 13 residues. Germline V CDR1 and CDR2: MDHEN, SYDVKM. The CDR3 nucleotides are TGTGCCAGCAGTTTGCTCCGAGCGCAGGAGCAGTACGTC. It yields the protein CASSLLRAQEQYV.

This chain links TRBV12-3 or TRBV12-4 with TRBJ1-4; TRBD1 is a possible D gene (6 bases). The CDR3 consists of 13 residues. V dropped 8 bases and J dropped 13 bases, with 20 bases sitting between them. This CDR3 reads CASQTGRPSPLFF. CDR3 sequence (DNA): TGTGCCAGCCAGACAGGCCGACCGAGCCCACTGTTTTTT.

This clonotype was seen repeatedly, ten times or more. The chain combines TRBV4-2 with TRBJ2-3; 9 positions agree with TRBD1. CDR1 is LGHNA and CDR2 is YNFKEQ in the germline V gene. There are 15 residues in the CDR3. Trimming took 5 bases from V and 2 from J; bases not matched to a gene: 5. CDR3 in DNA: TGTGCCAGCAGCGCTGGACAGGGGACCACAGATACGCAGTATTTT. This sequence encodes CASSAGQGTTDTQYF.

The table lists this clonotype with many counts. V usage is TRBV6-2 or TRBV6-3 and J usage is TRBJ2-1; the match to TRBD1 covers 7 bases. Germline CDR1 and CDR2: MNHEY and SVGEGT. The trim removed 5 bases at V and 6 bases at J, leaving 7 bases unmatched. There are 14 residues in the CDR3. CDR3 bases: TGTGCCAGCAGTCGACAGGGACCATCCAATGAGCAGTTCTTC. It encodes CASSRQGPSNEQFF.

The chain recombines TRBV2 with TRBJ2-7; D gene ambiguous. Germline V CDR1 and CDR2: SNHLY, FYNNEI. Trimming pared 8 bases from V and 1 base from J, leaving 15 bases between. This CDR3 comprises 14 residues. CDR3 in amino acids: CASSLEKGSYEQYF. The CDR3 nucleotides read TGTGCCAGCTCACTCGAGAAGGGTTCCTACGAGCAGTACTTC.

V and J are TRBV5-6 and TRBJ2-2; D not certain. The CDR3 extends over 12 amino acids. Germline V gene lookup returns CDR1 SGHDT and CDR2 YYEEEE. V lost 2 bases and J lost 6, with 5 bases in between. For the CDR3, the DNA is TGTGCCAGCAGCTTCGATGCCGGGGAGCTGTTTTTT. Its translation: CASSFDAGELFF.

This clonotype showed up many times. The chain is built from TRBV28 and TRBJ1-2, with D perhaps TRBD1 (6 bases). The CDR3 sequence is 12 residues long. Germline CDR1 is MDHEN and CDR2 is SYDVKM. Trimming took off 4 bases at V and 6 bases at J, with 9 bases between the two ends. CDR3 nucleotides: TGTGCCAGCAGTTGGGGGCCCCATGGCTACACCTTC. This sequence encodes CASSWGPHGYTF.

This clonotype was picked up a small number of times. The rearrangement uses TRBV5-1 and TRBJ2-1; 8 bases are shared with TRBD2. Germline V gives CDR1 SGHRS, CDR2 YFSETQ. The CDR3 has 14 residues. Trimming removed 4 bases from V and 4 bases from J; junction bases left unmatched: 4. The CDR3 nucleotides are TGCGCCAGCAGCGCGGGGGGCGGTTACAATGAGCAGTTCTTC. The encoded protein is CASSAGGGYNEQFF.

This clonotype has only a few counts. The CDR3: CASSLDQLDTQYF. The CDR3 region has the DNA TGTGCCAGCAGCTTAGATCAATTGGATACGCAGTATTTT. The chain has TRBV7-9 and TRBJ2-3; no reliable D call. This CDR3 has 13 amino acids. Trimming removed 1 base from V and 6 bases from J, with 8 bases in between. Germline lookup yields CDR1 SEHNR and CDR2 FQNEAQ (reference sequence).

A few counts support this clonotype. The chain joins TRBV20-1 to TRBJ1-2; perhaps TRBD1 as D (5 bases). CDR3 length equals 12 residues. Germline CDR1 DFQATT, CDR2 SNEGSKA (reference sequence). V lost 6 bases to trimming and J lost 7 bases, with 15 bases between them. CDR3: CSAQGRSSGYTF. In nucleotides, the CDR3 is TGCAGTGCCCAGGGCAGGTCGAGTGGCTACACCTTC.

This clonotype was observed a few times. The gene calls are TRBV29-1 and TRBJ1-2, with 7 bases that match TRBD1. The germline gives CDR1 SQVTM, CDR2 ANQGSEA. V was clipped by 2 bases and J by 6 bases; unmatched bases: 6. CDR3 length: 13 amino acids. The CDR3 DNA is TGCAGCGTTGAACCGGCAGGGGGTGATGGCTACACCTTC. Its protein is CSVEPAGGDGYTF.

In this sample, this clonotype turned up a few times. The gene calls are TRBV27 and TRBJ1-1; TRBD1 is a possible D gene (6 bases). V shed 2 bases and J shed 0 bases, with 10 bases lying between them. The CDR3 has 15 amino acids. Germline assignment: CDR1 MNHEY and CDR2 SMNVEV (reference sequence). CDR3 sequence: CASSLISGVNTEAFF. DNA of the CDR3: TGTGCCAGCAGTTTAATTTCAGGGGTGAACACTGAAGCTTTCTTT.

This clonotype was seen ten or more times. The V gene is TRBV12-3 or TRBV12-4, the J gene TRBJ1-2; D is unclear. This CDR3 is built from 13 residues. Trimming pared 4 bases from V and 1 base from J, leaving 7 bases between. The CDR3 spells CASSWSLNYGYTF. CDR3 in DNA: TGTGCCAGCAGTTGGTCCCTTAACTATGGCTACACCTTC.

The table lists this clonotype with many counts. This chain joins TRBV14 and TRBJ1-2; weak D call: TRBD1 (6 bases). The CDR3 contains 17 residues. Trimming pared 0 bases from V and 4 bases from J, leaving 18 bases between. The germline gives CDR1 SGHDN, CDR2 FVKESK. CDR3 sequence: CASSQDRKGGLVYGYTF. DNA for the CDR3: TGTGCCAGCAGCCAAGATCGCAAAGGGGGGCTTGTCTATGGCTACACCTTC.

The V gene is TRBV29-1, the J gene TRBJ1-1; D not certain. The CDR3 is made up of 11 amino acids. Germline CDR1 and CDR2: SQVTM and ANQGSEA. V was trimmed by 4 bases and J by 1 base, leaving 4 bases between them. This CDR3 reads CSVVSNTEAFF. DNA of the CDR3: TGCAGCGTTGTATCGAACACTGAAGCTTTCTTT.